This T cell receptor beta chain was retrieved from a study of blood T cell repertoires in COVID-19. Across the whole study: Samples came from the United States, Italy and Spain, spanning acute and convalescent COVID-19. T cells, B-cell-depleted T cells, or PBMCs supplied cDNA or gDNA.

Measured with immunoSEQ multiplex PCR; TCRdb has only the in-frame clones, and not every one. The sample lists 6,500 to 7,000 clones, more than 80% seen once, with 8.5% to 10% in the top ten. The CDR3 is 12 amino acids in total, end residues counted. To note about this clone: No DNA is shown, since the ends of the CDR3 on it are uncertain; the CDR3 is the one TCRdb lists.

The TCR sequence derives from a human donor with active COVID-19. The donor label of this sample is uncertain. The source material was peripheral blood. The rearrangement joins TRBV12-3 or TRBV12-4 to TRBJ1-1; TRBD1 reflects the table's D call only, with no check against the DNA. This chain's CDR3 is CASSFGGGASPF.